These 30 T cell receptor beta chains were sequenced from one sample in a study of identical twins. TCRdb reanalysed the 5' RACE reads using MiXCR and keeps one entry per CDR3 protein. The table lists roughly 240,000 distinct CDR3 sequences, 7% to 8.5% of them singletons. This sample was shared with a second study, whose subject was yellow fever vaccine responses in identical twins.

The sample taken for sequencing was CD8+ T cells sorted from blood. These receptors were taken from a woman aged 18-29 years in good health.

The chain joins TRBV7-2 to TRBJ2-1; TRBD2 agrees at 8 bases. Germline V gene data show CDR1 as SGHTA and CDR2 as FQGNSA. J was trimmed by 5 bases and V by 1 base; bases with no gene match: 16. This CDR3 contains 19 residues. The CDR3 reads CASSLGLAGSPREDNEQFF. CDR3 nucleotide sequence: TGTGCCAGCAGCTTAGGCTTAGCGGGGTCGCCGCGGGAGGACAATGAGCAGTTCTTC.

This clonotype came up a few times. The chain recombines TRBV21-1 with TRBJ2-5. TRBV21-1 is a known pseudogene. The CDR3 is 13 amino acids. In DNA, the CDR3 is TGTGCCAGCAGCAAAGCGCTAAGGGAGACCCAGTACTTC. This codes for CASSKALRETQYF.

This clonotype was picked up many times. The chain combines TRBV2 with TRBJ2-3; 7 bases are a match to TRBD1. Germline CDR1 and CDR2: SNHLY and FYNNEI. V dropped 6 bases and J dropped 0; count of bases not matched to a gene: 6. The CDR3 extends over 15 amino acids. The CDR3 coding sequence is TGTGCCAGCAGAGTGGGACAGACTAGCACAGATACGCAGTATTTT. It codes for CASRVGQTSTDTQYF.

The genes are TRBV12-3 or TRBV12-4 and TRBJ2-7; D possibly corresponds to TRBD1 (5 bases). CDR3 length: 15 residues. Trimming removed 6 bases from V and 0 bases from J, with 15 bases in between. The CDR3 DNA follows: TGTGCCAGCAGCCCCAGGGTTTCTCCCTCCTACGAGCAGTACTTC. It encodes CASSPRVSPSYEQYF.

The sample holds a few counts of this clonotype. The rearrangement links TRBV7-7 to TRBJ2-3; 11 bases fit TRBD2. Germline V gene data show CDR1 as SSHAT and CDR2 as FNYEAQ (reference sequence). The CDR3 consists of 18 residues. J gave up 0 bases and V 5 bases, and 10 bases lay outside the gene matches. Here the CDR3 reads CASSPGTSGKTSTDTQYF. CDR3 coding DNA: TGTGCCAGCAGCCCCGGGACTAGCGGCAAAACTAGCACAGATACGCAGTATTTT.

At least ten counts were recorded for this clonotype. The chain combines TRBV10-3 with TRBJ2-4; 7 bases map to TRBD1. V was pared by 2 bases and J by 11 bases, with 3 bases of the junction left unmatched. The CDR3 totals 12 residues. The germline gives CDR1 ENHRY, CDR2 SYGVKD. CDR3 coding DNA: TGTGCCATCAGTGAGACAGACAGGGTTCAGTACTTC. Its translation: CAISETDRVQYF.

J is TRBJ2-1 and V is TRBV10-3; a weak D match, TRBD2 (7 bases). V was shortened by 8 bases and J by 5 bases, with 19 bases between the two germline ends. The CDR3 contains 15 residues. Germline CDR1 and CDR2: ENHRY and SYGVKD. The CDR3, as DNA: TGTGCCATCGCGAGGGGGGGGCGGTTGGACAATGAGCAGTTCTTC. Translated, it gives CAIARGGRLDNEQFF.

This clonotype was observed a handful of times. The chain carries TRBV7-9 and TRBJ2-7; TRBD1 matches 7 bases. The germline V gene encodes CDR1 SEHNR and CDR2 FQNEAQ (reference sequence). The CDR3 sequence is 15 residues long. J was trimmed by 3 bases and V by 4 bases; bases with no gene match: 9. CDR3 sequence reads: CASSSRDRRHYEQYF. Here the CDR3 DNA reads TGTGCCAGCAGCTCCCGGGACAGAAGACACTACGAGCAGTACTTC.

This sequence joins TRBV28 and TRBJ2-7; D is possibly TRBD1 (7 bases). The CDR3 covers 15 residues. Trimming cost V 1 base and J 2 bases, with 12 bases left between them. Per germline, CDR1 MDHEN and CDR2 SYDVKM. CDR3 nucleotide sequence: TGTGCCAGCAGTTTATTGACAGGGACTCCCTACGAGCAGTACTTC. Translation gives CASSLLTGTPYEQYF.

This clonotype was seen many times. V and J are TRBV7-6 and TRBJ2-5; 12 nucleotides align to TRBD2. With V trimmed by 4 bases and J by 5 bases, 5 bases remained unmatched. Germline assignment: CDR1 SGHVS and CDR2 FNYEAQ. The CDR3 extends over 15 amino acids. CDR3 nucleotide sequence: TGTGCCAGCAGCTCACTAGCGGGAGGTTCGGAGACCCAGTACTTC. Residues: CASSSLAGGSETQYF.

CDR3 residues: CASSRGQTDTQYF. Here the CDR3 DNA reads TGTGCCAGCAGCAGGGGCCAAACAGATACGCAGTATTTT. The chain carries TRBV7-7 and TRBJ2-3, with D possibly being TRBD1 (5 bases). Germline V lookup: CDR1 SSHAT, CDR2 FNYEAQ (reference sequence). Trimming took off 5 bases at V and 3 bases at J, with 9 bases between the two ends. The CDR3 has 13 amino acids. The entire variable domain, with the rest obtained from reference TRBV7-7 and TRBJ2-3, is as follows: GAGVSQSPRYKVTKRGQDVTLRCDPISSHATLYWYQQALGQGPEFLTYFNYEAQPDKSGLPSDRFSAERPEGSISTLTIQRTEQRDSAMYRCASSRGQTDTQYFGPGTRLTVL.

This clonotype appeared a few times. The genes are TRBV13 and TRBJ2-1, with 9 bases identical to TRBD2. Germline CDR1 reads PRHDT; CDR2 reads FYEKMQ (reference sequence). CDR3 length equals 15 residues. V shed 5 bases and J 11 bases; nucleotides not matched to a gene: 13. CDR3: CASSPEVAGVAQQFF. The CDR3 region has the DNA TGTGCCAGCAGCCCTGAGGTAGCGGGGGTGGCGCAGCAGTTCTTC.

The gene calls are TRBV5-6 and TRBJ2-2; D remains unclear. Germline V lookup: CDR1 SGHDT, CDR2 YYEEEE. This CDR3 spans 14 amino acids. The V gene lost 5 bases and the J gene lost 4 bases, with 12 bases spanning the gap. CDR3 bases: TGTGCCAGCAGTTTTGGCACGGGCACCGGGGAGCTGTTTTTT. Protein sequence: CASSFGTGTGELFF.

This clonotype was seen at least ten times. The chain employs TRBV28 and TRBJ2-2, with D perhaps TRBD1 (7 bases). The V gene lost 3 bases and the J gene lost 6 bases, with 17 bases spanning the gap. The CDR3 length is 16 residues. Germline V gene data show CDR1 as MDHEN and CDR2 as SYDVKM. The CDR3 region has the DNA TGTGCCAGCAGTTTCCGACACAGGGGAGGTGCCGGGGAGCTGTTTTTT. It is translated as CASSFRHRGGAGELFF.

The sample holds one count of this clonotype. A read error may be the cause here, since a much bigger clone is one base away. Written as DNA, the CDR3 is TGTGCCAGCAGTTTAGTGGGACTCACCTACAATGAGCGGTTCTTC. This translates into CASSLVGLTYNERFF. This chain joins TRBV27 and TRBJ2-1; TRBD2 might be the D (6 bases). CDR1 and CDR2 (germline): MNHEY, SMNVEV (reference sequence). CDR3 length: 15 residues.

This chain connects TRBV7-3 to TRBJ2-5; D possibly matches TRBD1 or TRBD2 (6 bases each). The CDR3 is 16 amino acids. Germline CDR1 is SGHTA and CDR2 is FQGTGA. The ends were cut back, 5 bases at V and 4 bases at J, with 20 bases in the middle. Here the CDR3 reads CASSPSAGDGRETQYF. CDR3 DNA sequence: TGTGCCAGCAGCCCATCGGCAGGGGACGGGAGAGAGACCCAGTACTTC.

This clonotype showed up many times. CDR3 in DNA: TGCAGCGTTCCAGGGGGGTCCTATGGCTACACCTTC. Protein product: CSVPGGSYGYTF. V and J are TRBV29-1 and TRBJ1-2; 7 nucleotides align to TRBD1. The CDR3 has 12 amino acids. Germline CDR1 reads SQVTM; CDR2 reads ANQGSEA. The junction had 4 bases not matched to a gene; V was cut back by 5 bases and J by 4 bases.

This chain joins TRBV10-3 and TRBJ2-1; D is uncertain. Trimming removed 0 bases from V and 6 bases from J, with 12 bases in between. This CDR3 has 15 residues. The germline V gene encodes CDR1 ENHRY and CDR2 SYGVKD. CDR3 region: CAISESVAGINEQFF. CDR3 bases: TGTGCCATCAGTGAGTCGGTGGCCGGTATCAATGAGCAGTTCTTC.

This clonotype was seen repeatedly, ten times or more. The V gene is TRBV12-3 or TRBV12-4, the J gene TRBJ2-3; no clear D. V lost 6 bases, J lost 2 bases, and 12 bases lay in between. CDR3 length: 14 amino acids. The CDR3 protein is CASSLVFSTDTQYF. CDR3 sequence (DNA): TGTGCCAGCAGCCTAGTTTTTTCCACAGATACGCAGTATTTT.

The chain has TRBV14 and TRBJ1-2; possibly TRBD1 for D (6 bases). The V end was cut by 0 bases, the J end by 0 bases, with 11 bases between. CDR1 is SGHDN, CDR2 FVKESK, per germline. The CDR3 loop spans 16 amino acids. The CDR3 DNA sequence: TGTGCCAGCAGCCAAGAGGTAGCAGGGGCTAACTATGGCTACACCTTC. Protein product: CASSQEVAGANYGYTF.

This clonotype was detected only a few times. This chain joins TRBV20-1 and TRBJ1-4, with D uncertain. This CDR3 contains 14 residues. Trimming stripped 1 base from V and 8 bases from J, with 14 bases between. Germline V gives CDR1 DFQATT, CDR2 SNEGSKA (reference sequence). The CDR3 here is CSARGIGMGEKLFF. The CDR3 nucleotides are TGCAGTGCTAGAGGAATAGGGATGGGGGAAAAACTGTTTTTT.

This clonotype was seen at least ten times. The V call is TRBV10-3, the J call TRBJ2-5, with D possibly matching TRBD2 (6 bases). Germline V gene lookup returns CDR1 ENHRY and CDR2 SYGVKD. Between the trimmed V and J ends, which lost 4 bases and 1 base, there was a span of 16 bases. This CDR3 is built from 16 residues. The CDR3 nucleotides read TGTGCCATCAGTGCCGCCGCGGAGGGATCCCAAGAGACCCAGTACTTC. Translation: CAISAAAEGSQETQYF.

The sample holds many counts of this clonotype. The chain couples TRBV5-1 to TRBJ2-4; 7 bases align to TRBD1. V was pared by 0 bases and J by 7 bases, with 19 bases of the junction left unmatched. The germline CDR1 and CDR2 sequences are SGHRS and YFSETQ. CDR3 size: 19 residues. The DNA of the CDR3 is TGCGCCAGCAGCTTGGCCCAACTGGAACCAAAGGACAGGCGGAACATTCAGTACTTC. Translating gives CASSLAQLEPKDRRNIQYF.

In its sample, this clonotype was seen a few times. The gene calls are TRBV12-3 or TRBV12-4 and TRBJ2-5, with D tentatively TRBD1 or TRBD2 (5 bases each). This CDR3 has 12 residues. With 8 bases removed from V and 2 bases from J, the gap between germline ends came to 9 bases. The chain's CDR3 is CASGAGQETQYF. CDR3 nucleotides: TGTGCCAGCGGGGCGGGTCAAGAGACCCAGTACTTC.

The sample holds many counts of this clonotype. CDR3 loop: CASSSDSAYNEQFF. CDR3 DNA: TGCGCCAGCAGCTCCGACAGTGCCTACAATGAGCAGTTCTTC. The chain uses TRBV5-1 and TRBJ2-1, with D perhaps matching TRBD1 (5 bases). The CDR3 runs 14 residues. Germline CDR1 is SGHRS and CDR2 is YFSETQ. Trimming shortened V by 3 bases and J by 2 bases, and 9 bases separated the two germline ends.

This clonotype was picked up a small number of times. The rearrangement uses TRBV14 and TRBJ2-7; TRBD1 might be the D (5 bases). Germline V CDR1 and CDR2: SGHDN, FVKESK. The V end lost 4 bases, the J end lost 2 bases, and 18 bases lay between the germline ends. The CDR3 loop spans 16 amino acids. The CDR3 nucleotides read TGTGCCAGCAGCCCCCGGTCGGCAGGGCCTACCTACGAGCAGTACTTC. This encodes CASSPRSAGPTYEQYF.

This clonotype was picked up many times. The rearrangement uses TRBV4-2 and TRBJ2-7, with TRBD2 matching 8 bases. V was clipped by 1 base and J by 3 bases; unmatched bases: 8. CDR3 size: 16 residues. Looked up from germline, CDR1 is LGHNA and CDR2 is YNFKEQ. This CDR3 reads CASSQGPGLENYEQYF. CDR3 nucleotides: TGTGCCAGCAGCCAAGGCCCGGGACTAGAAAACTACGAGCAGTACTTC.

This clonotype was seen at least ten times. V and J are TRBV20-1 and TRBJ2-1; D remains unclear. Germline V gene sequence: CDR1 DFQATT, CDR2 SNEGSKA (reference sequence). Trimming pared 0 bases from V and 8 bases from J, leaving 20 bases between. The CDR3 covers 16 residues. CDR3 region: CSARDSQETINDEQFF. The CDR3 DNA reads TGCAGTGCTAGAGATTCCCAGGAAACGATAAACGATGAGCAGTTCTTC.

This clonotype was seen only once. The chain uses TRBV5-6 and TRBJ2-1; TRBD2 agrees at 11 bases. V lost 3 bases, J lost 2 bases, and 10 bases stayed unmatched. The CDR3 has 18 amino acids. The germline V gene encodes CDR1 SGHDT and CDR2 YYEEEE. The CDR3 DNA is TGTGCCAGCAGCTCATGGACTAGCGGGTATGCCACCTACAATGAGCAGTTCTTC. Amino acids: CASSSWTSGYATYNEQFF. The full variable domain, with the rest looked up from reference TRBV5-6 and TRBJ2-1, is DAGVTQSPTHLIKTRGQQVTLRCSPKSGHDTVSWYQQALGQGPQFIFQYYEEEERQRGNFPDRFSGHQFPNYSSELNVNALLLGDSALYLCASSSWTSGYATYNEQFFGPGTRLTVL.

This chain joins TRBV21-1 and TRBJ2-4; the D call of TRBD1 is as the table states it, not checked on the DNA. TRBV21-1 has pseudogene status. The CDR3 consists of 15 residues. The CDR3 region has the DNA TGTGCCAGCAGCAAAAGGTCGCAGGGGACGAACATTCAGTACTTC. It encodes CASSKRSQGTNIQYF.